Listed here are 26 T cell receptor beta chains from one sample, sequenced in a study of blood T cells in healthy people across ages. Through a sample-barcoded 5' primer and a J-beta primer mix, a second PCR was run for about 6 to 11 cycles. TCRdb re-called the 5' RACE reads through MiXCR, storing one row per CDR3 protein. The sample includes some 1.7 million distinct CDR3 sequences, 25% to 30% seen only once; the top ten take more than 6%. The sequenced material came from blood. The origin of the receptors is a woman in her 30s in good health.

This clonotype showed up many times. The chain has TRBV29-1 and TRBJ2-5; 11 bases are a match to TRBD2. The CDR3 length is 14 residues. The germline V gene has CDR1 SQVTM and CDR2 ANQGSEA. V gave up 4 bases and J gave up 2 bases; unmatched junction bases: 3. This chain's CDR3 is CSVGSGRAQETQYF. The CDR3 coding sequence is TGCAGCGTTGGTAGCGGGAGGGCACAAGAGACCCAGTACTTC. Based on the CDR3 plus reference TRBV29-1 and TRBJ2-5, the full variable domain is SAVISQKPSRDICQRGTSLTIQCQVDSQVTMMFWYRQQPGQSLTLIATANQGSEATYESGFVIDKFPISRPNLTFSTLTVSNMSPEDSSIYLCSVGSGRAQETQYFGPGTRLLVL.

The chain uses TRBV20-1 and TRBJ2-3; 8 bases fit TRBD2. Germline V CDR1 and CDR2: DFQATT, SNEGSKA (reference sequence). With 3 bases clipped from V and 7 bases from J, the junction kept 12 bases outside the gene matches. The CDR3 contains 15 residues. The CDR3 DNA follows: TGCAGTGCTAGTGGCGGGGGGCAGCTGTTTAATACGCAGTATTTT. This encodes CSASGGGQLFNTQYF.

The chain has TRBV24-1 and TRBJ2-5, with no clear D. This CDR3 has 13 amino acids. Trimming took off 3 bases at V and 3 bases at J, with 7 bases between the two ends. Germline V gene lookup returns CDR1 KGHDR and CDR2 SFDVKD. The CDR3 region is CATSDGAEETQYF. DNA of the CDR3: TGTGCCACCAGTGATGGAGCAGAAGAGACCCAGTACTTC.

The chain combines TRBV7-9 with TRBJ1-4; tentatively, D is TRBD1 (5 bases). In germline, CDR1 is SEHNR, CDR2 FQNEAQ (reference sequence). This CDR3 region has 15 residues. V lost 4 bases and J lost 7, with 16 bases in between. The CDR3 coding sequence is TGTGCCAGCAGCTCTTCCGGGACTGGCTTTGAAAAACTGTTTTTT. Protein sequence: CASSSSGTGFEKLFF. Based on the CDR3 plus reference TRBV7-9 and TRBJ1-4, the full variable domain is DTGVSQNPRHKITKRGQNVTFRCDPISEHNRLYWYRQTLGQGPEFLTYFQNEAQLEKSRLLSDRFSAERPKGSFSTLEIQRTEQGDSAMYLCASSSSGTGFEKLFFGSGTQLSVL.

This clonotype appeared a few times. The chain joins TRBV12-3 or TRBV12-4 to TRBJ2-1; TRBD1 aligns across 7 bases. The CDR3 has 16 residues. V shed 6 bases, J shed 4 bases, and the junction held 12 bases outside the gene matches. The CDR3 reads CASSSRRGGRYNEQFF. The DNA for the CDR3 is TGTGCCAGCAGCTCCAGGCGAGGGGGCCGGTACAATGAGCAGTTCTTC.

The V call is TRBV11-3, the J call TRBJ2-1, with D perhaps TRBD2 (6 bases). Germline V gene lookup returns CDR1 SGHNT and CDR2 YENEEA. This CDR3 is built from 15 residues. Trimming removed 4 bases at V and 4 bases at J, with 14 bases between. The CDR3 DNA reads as TGTGCCAGCAGCTCAGGGACTCCCCGTTACAATGAGCAGTTCTTC. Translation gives CASSSGTPRYNEQFF. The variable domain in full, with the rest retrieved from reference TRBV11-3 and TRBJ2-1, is EAGVVQSPRYKIIEKKQPVAFWCNPISGHNTLYWYLQNLGQGPELLIRYENEEAVDDSQLPKDRFSAERLKGVDSTLKIQPAELGDSAVYLCASSSGTPRYNEQFFGPGTRLTVL.

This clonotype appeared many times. The CDR3 bases are TGTGCCAGCAGCTTAACAGCCGCCTTAACGAACTCCTACGAGCAGTACTTC. Translated, it gives CASSLTAALTNSYEQYF. This chain joins TRBV7-2 and TRBJ2-7; D is ambiguous. The CDR3 runs 17 residues. CDR1 SGHTA and CDR2 FQGNSA come from the germline V gene. V was shortened by 2 bases and J by 0 bases, with 17 bases between the two germline ends.

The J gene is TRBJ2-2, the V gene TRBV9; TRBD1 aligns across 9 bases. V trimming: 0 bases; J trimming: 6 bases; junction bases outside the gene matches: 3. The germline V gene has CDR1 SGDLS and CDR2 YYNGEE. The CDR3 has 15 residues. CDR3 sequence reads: CASSVVGQGSGELFF. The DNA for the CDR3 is TGTGCCAGCAGCGTAGTGGGACAGGGTTCCGGGGAGCTGTTTTTT.

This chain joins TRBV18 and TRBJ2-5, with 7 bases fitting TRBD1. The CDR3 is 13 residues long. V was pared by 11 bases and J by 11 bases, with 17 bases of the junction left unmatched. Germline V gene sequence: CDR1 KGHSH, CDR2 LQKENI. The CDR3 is CASLDRFNNEQYF. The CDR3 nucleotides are TGTGCCTCCCTGGACAGGTTCAACAATGAGCAGTACTTC.

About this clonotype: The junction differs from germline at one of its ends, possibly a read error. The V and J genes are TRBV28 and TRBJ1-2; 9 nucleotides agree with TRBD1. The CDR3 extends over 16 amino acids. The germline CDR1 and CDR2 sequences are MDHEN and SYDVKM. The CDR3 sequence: CASSLGDRVAVMGYTF. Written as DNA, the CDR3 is TGTGCCAGTAGTTTGGGGGACAGGGTTGCAGTTATGGGCTACACCTTC.

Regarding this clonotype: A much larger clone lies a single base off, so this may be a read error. CDR3 DNA: TGTGCCAGCAGCCAAGGTACTAGTCTCTGGAATGGGCAGTTCTTC. Translation gives CASSQGTSLWNGQFF. This chain links TRBV3-1 with TRBJ2-1, with a tentative D call TRBD2 (5 bases). Germline loops: CDR1 LGHDT, CDR2 YNNKEL (reference sequence). The CDR3 consists of 15 residues.

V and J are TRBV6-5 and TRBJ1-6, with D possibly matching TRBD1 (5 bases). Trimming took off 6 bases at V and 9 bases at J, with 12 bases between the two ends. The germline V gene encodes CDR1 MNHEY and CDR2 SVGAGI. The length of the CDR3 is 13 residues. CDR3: CASRLGEFSPLHF. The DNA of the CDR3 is TGTGCCAGCAGGTTGGGGGAGTTTTCACCCCTCCACTTT.

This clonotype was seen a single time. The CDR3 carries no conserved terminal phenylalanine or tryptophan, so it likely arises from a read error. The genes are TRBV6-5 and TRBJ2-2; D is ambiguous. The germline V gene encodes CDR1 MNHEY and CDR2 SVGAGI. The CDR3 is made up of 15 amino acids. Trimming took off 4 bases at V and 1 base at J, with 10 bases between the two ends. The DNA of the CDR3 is TGTGCCAGCAGTTTAGGCAGTATGAACACCGGGGAGCTGTTTCTT. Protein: CASSLGSMNTGELFL.

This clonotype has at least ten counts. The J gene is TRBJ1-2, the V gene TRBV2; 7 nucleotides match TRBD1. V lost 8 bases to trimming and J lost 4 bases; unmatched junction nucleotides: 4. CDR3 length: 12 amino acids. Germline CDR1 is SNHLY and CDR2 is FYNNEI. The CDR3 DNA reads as TGTGCCAGCCTAACAGGGGCCTATGGCTACACCTTC. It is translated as CASLTGAYGYTF.

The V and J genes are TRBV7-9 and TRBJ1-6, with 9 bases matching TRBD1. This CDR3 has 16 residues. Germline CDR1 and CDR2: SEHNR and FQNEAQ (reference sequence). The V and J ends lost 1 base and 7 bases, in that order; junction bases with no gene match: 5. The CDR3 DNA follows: TGTGCCAGCAGCTTAGGCCTCGGACAGGGGAATTCACCCCTCCACTTT. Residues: CASSLGLGQGNSPLHF. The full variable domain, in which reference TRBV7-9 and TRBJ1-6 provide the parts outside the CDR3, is DTGVSQNPRHKITKRGQNVTFRCDPISEHNRLYWYRQTLGQGPEFLTYFQNEAQLEKSRLLSDRFSAERPKGSFSTLEIQRTEQGDSAMYLCASSLGLGQGNSPLHFGNGTRLTVT.

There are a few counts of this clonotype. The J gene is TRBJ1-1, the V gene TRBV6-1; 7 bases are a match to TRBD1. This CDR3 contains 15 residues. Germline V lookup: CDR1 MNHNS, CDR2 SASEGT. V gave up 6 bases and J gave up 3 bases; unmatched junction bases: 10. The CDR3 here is CASRYRGKLYTEAFF. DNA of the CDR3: TGTGCCAGCAGGTACAGGGGCAAATTGTACACTGAAGCTTTCTTT.

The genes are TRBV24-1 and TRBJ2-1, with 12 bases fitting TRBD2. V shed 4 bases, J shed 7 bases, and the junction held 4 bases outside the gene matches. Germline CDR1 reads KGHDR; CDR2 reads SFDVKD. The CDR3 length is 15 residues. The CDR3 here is CATSELAGGLNEQFF. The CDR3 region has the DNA TGTGCCACCAGTGAGCTAGCGGGGGGGCTAAATGAGCAGTTCTTC.

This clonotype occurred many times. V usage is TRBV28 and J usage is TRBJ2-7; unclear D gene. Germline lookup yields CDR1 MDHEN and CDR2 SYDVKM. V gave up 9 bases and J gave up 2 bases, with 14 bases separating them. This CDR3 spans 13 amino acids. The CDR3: CASTPSNPYEQYF. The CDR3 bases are TGTGCCAGTACCCCCTCAAATCCCTACGAGCAGTACTTC.

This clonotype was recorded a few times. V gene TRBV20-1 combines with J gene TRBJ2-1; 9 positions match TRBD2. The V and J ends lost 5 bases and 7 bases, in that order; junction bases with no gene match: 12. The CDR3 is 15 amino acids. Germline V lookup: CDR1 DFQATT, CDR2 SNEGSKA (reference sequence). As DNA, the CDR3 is TGCAGTGCTCCCAGAGCCGCTAGCGGGATGAATGAGCAGTTCTTC. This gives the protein CSAPRAASGMNEQFF.

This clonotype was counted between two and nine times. This CDR3 is CASIRGSPLHF. The CDR3 DNA follows: TGTGCCAGCATTAGAGGTTCACCCCTCCACTTT. The V gene is TRBV6-4, the J gene TRBJ1-6; D remains ambiguous. This CDR3 region has 11 residues. The germline gives CDR1 MRHNA, CDR2 SNTAGT. V lost 7 bases and J 9 bases, leaving 7 bases between the germline ends.

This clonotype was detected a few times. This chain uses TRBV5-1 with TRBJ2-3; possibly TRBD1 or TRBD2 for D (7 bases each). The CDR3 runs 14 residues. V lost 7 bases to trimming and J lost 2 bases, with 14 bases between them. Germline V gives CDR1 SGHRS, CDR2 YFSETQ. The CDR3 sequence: CASGGGQSTDTQYF. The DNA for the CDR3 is TGCGCCAGCGGCGGGGGACAGTCCACAGATACGCAGTATTTT.

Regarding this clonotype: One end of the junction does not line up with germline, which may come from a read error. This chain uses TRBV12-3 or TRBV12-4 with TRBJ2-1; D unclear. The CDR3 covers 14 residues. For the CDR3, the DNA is TGTGCCAGCAGTTTAGGCTGGACCTACGATGAGCAGTTCTTC. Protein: CASSLGWTYDEQFF.

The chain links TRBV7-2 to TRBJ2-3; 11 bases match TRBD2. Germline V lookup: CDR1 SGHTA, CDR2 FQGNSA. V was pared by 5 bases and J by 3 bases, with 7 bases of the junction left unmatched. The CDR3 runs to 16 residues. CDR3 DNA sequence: TGTGCCAGCAGCCTCTCGGGACTAGCGGCTACAGATACGCAGTATTTT. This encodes CASSLSGLAATDTQYF.

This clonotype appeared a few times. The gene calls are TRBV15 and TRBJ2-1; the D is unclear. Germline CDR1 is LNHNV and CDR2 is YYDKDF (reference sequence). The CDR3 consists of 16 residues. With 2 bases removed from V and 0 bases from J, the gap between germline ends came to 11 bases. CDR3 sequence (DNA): TGTGCCACCAGCAGATTAACCTCGAGCTCCTACAATGAGCAGTTCTTC. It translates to CATSRLTSSSYNEQFF.

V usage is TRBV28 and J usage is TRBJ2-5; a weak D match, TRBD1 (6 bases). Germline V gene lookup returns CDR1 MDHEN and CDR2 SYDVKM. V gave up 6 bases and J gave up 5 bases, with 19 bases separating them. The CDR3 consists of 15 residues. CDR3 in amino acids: CASRPRQVRGETQYF. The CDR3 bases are TGTGCCAGCAGGCCTAGACAGGTTAGAGGCGAGACCCAGTACTTC.

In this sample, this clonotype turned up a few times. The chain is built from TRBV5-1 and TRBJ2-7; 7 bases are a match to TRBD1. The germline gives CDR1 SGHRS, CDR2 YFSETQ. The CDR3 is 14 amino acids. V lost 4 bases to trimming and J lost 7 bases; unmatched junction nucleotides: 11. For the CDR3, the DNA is TGCGCCAGCAGCCCCCAGGGGGACCCGGAAGAGCAGTACTTC. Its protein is CASSPQGDPEEQYF.